This T cell receptor beta chain was sequenced in a study of PD-L1 blockade in urothelial cancer. Study-level information: Investigators checked blood 3 weeks (second dose) and 6 weeks after treatment start.

Clones were read by immunoSEQ multiplex PCR, and TCRdb kept only the in-frame ones, dropping some. The table includes tens of thousands of clones, roughly 76% detected once. The time point was: pretreatment peripheral blood. The study enrolled patients with locally advanced or metastatic urothelial carcinoma. Looked up from germline, CDR1 is MNHNY and CDR2 is SVGAGI (reference sequence). The V segment lost 5 bases and the J segment 5 bases; nucleotides outside the gene matches: 8. This CDR3 is 14 amino acids long. V usage is TRBV6-6 and J usage is TRBJ2-7, with 8 bases fitting TRBD1. Sequencing used PBMCs, obtained around atezolizumab (anti-PD-L1) treatment. This TCR was recovered from an older man with urothelial cancer. CDR3 in DNA: TGTGCCAGCAGTAGAAGACAGGGGAGTGACGAGCAGTACTTC. Its translation: CASSRRQGSDEQYF.